This entry features one T cell receptor beta chain sequence. Its antigen is unidentified. Primers for the PCR totalled 60 Vbeta and 13 Jbeta. Data came from immunoSEQ multiplex PCR; TCRdb stores just in-frame clones and leaves some out. The table lists tens of thousands of clones, roughly four fifths of them singletons, with about 7.4% in the top ten. This record comes from a study of cytomegalovirus exposure and HLA in healthy donors. Germline V CDR1 and CDR2: MGHRA, YSYEKL. V lost 4 bases to trimming and J lost 0 bases, with 22 bases between them. The CDR3 loop spans 20 amino acids. General observations from the study: Among TCR beta chains, those listed as cytomegalovirus-associated numbered about 160. A later analysis associated 15,000 or so TCR beta sequences with HLA alleles at a 0.05 false discovery rate. Researchers reportedly found TCR beta sequences accurately predicted most subjects' HLA-A and HLA-B alleles. Reports described diagnosis of cytomegalovirus status by the classifier as highly specific and sensitive.

The sequence came from a woman between 25 and 40 years old in good health and CMV-seropositive. The V gene is TRBV4-1, the J gene TRBJ2-6; tentatively, D is TRBD2 (6 bases). The specimen sequenced was PBMCs. CDR3 DNA: TGCGCCAGCAGCCTCCTCGGGGGTTCTAATTCCCCCTCTGGGGCCAACGTCCTGACTTTC. Its translation is CASSLLGGSNSPSGANVLTF.